The clone carrying this TCR beta chain has a handful of counts. The CDR3 length is 14 residues. V was shortened by 5 bases and J by 0 bases, with 5 bases between the two germline ends. Germline CDR1 and CDR2: SGHVS and FQNEAQ. The data belong to a study of T cell repertoires in cytomegalovirus infection. Study in general: Evidence of both CMV infection and a matching HLA type came from public TCR beta signatures.

TCRdb itself ran the reads through MiXCR, one entry per CDR3 protein. The sample yields some 700,000 distinct CDR3 sequences, 35% seen once. The origin of this receptor is a human donor in good health (CMV status not recorded). Some clones in this sample may be carry-over from other donors' samples. The chain employs TRBV7-8 and TRBJ2-6; D unclear. The sequencing input was PBMCs. Here the CDR3 reads CASSGPSGANVLTF. CDR3 in DNA: TGTGCCAGCAGCGGGCCCTCTGGGGCCAACGTCCTGACTTTC.